This entry lists 17 T cell receptor beta chains sequenced from one sample in a study of CD8+ T cells in alopecia areata. Sample treatment: oral pan-JAK inhibitor, 5-10 mg twice daily. Extracted RNA was reverse transcribed, and the resulting cDNA served as sequencing template. Sequenced by immunoSEQ multiplex PCR; TCRdb stores in-frame clones only, minus some. The sample records more than 200,000 clones, roughly 64% being singletons. Sample: CD4+ T cells sorted from blood, taken at week 4, from a patient treated with tofacitinib. These receptors originate from a human donor with alopecia areata.

This sequence joins TRBV27 and TRBJ2-4, with 11 bases fitting TRBD2. The CDR3 consists of 17 residues. Germline V lookup: CDR1 MNHEY, CDR2 SMNVEV (reference sequence). The V segment lost 5 bases and the J segment 4 bases; nucleotides outside the gene matches: 10. The CDR3 sequence: CASSPPLAGGEKNIQYF. CDR3 nucleotide sequence: TGTGCCAGCAGTCCGCCTCTAGCGGGGGGAGAGAAAAACATTCAGTACTTC.

V and J are TRBV29-1 and TRBJ1-2, with TRBD1 matching 8 bases. V was clipped by 6 bases and J by 1 base; unmatched bases: 4. The CDR3 sequence is 13 residues long. Germline V lookup: CDR1 SQVTM, CDR2 ANQGSEA. The CDR3 here is CSVTDRVNYGYTF. DNA of the CDR3: TGCAGCGTGACGGACAGGGTTAACTATGGCTACACCTTC.

This clone showed up just once. This sequence joins TRBV7-9 and TRBJ2-5; 7 bases are shared with TRBD1. V was clipped by 2 bases and J by 1 base; unmatched bases: 13. Germline-derived CDR1 and CDR2 are SEHNR and FQNEAQ (reference sequence). The CDR3 length is 18 residues. This CDR3 reads CASSLSVGTAIFQETQYF. CDR3 DNA: TGTGCCAGCAGCTTAAGTGTCGGGACAGCAATTTTCCAAGAGACCCAGTACTTC.

V gene TRBV4-2 combines with J gene TRBJ2-2, with D possibly matching TRBD2 (6 bases). The CDR3 loop spans 16 amino acids. With 7 bases removed from V and 2 bases from J, the gap between germline ends came to 17 bases. The germline CDR1 and CDR2 sequences are LGHNA and YNFKEQ. CDR3 in DNA: TGTGCCAGCAAAATAACGGGACTCAGAAACACCGGGGAGCTGTTTTTT. This gives the protein CASKITGLRNTGELFF.

The CDR3 protein is CAMSSGTGAYEQYF. In DNA form, the CDR3 reads TGTGCCATGTCCTCCGGGACAGGGGCCTACGAGCAGTACTTC. The chain is built from TRBV10-3 and TRBJ2-7; TRBD1 agrees at 10 bases. Per germline, CDR1 ENHRY and CDR2 SYGVKD. The CDR3 length is 14 residues. Trimming removed 9 bases from V and 2 bases from J; junction bases left unmatched: 7.

The rearrangement uses TRBV10-3 and TRBJ1-2; a possible D gene is TRBD1 (5 bases). V was clipped by 4 bases and J by 0 bases, with 18 bases between them. The CDR3 runs to 17 residues. From germline, CDR1 is ENHRY and CDR2 SYGVKD. The CDR3 DNA reads as TGTGCCATCAGTGGGGAAAAGAGAGACAGAGCTAACTATGGCTACACCTTC. This encodes CAISGEKRDRANYGYTF.

CDR3 loop: CASSLMVGQRWVGANVLTF. CDR3 bases: TGTGCCAGCAGCTTGATGGTCGGACAGCGCTGGGTTGGGGCCAACGTCCTGACTTTC. The J gene is TRBJ2-6, the V gene TRBV5-4; TRBD1 is a possible D gene (6 bases). The CDR3 has 19 amino acids. In germline, CDR1 is SGHNT, CDR2 YYREEE (reference sequence). The V end lost 1 base, the J end lost 3 bases, and 20 bases lay between the germline ends.

The rearrangement links TRBV5-1 to TRBJ1-3, with a tentative D call TRBD1 (5 bases). V shed 1 base and J shed 0 bases, with 8 bases lying between them. This CDR3 comprises 15 residues. Germline CDR1 and CDR2: SGHRS and YFSETQ. The chain's CDR3 is CASSLQGSSGNTIYF. The CDR3 region has the DNA TGCGCCAGCAGCTTGCAGGGAAGCTCTGGAAACACCATATATTTT.

A few counts support this clone. The chain employs TRBV6-5 and TRBJ1-6; maybe TRBD1 (5 bases). CDR3 length equals 15 residues. CDR1 and CDR2 (germline): MNHEY, SVGAGI. Trimming shortened V by 0 bases and J by 6 bases, and 9 bases separated the two germline ends. CDR3 protein: CASSYSNGGNSPLHF. As DNA, the CDR3 is TGTGCCAGCAGTTACTCGAACGGGGGTAATTCACCCCTCCACTTT.

This clone was seen a handful of times. This sample includes further DNA sequences coding for the same CDR3. V is TRBV7-2 and J is TRBJ2-5; D is unclear. The CDR3 runs to 11 residues. Deletions cut 2 bases from V and 2 bases from J, with 0 bases between. Per the germline V gene, CDR1 is SGHTA and CDR2 is FQGNSA. The CDR3 bases are TGTGCCAGCAGCTTACAAGAGACCCAGTACTTC. Protein product: CASSLQETQYF.

Regarding this clone: The sample has other DNA sequences that encode this CDR3 too. V and J are TRBV2 and TRBJ2-3; TRBD2 aligns across 11 bases. From germline, CDR1 is SNHLY and CDR2 FYNNEI. This CDR3 has 13 residues. The V segment lost 4 bases and the J segment 6 bases; nucleotides outside the gene matches: 0. CDR3 bases: TGTGCCAGCAGTGGGACTAGCGGGGATACGCAGTATTTT. Protein: CASSGTSGDTQYF.

This clone is a singleton in its sample. The rearrangement joins TRBV11-3 to TRBJ2-1, with D possibly being TRBD2 (6 bases). Germline V gene lookup returns CDR1 SGHNT and CDR2 YENEEA. CDR3 length equals 14 residues. Between the trimmed V and J ends, which lost 3 bases and 3 bases, there was a span of 9 bases. The CDR3 reads CASSFGGDYNEQFF. The CDR3 DNA reads as TGTGCCAGCAGCTTTGGCGGGGACTACAATGAGCAGTTCTTC.

V gene TRBV10-2 combines with J gene TRBJ1-5, with D hard to call. Germline V gene sequence: CDR1 WSHSY, CDR2 SAAADI. Deletions cut 0 bases from V and 4 bases from J, with 10 bases between. This CDR3 is 15 amino acids long. The CDR3 here is CASSESRGRNQPQHF. As DNA, the CDR3 is TGCGCCAGCAGTGAGTCGAGAGGGAGGAATCAGCCCCAGCATTTT.

This sequence joins TRBV5-1 and TRBJ2-3; possibly TRBD1 for D (6 bases). V lost 4 bases to trimming and J lost 2 bases, with 11 bases between them. The CDR3 consists of 14 residues. CDR1 is SGHRS, CDR2 YFSETQ, per germline. The CDR3 region has the DNA TGCGCCAGCAGCCCTCGGACAGTCACAGATACGCAGTATTTT. It codes for CASSPRTVTDTQYF. The full variable domain, with the rest looked up from reference TRBV5-1 and TRBJ2-3, is KAGVTQTPRYLIKTRGQQVTLSCSPISGHRSVSWYQQTPGQGLQFLFEYFSETQRNKGNFPGRFSGRQFSNSRSEMNVSTLELGDSALYLCASSPRTVTDTQYFGPGTRLTVL.

Only a few counts were recorded for this clone. The CDR3, as DNA: TGTGCCAGCAGTGCCGGAGAAGCCCTCCACTTT. Residues: CASSAGEALHF. The V call is TRBV25-1, the J call TRBJ1-6; unclear D gene. CDR3 size: 11 residues. V lost 4 bases to trimming and J lost 14 bases, with 9 bases between them. Germline V gene lookup returns CDR1 MGHDK and CDR2 SYGVNS. Based on the CDR3 plus reference TRBV25-1 and TRBJ1-6, the full variable domain is EADIYQTPRYLVIGTGKKITLECSQTMGHDKMYWYQQDPGMELHLIHYSYGVNSTEKGDLSSESTVSRIRTEHFPLTLESARPSHTSQYLCASSAGEALHFGNGTRLTVT.

The chain is built from TRBV29-1 and TRBJ2-5; tentative D call: TRBD1 (6 bases). There are 12 residues in the CDR3. CDR1 SQVTM and CDR2 ANQGSEA come from the germline V gene. V shed 4 bases and J shed 5 bases, with 11 bases lying between them. CDR3 amino acids: CSVGGQGETQYF. In DNA form, the CDR3 reads TGCAGCGTTGGGGGACAAGGGGAGACCCAGTACTTC.

This clone was detected only once. Distinct nucleotide sequences in the sample also encode this CDR3. The chain links TRBV30 to TRBJ2-5; a weak D match, TRBD1 (5 bases). V lost 0 bases to trimming and J lost 5 bases, with 7 bases between them. The CDR3 loop spans 12 amino acids. Germline-derived CDR1 and CDR2 are GTSNPN and SVGIG (reference sequence). The DNA of the CDR3 is TGTGCCTGGAGTGTAAAGGGGGAGACCCAGTACTTC. Translated, it gives CAWSVKGETQYF.